Detailed here is one T cell receptor (beta chain). Its antigen is unidentified. To make TCR beta libraries, researchers used iRepertoire HTBI primers and Arm-PCR of CDR3 regions. TCRdb passed the multiplex PCR reads through MiXCR, listing each CDR3 protein once. The table records 600,000 to 800,000 distinct CDR3 sequences, around 30% of them present only once. The record originates from a study of regulatory T cells in long-lasting Graves disease. General study results and limits: Newly diagnosed patients shared about a thousand public clonotypes; persistent patients shared some 2,600.

CDR3 length: 15 residues. Germline V gene lookup returns CDR1 KGHSH and CDR2 LQKENI. J lost 3 bases, V lost 3 bases, and 8 bases had no gene match. Sample time point: persistent/refractory GD, antithyroid drugs over 5 years with positive TRAb. After RNA was extracted from PBMCs, the TCR library was made from it. The sequences come from peripheral blood mononuclear cells (PBMCs), collected when the disease was refractory, from a patient treated with antithyroid drugs. The sequence came from a female donor with Graves disease. The rearrangement joins TRBV18 to TRBJ2-7, with TRBD1 matching 7 bases. The CDR3 DNA reads TGTGCCAGCTCACCTTCACAGGGGCGCGTCTACGAGCAGTACTTC. Its protein product is CASSPSQGRVYEQYF.